The rows below give T cell receptor beta chains drawn from one sample of a study of vaccination and CD4 T cells after COVID-19. From the PCR reads, TCRdb called clonotypes with MiXCR, one entry per CDR3 protein. Here the sample spans thousands of distinct CDR3 sequences, roughly a fifth being singletons. Their target antigens are unknown. Specimen: CD4+ T cells from blood, cultured in vitro. The receptor source for this set is a human donor who had recovered from COVID-19. Both conserved end residues are part of each CDR3. D genes are given only for firm matches. The size entry is marked missing in some rows and otherwise reads once, few, many or a size class.

TRBV20-1,TRBJ2-3,few,TRBD1,CSAWGQGPDTQYF,TGCAGTGCGTGGGGACAGGGCCCAGATACGCAGTATTTT
TRBV18,TRBJ1-2,few,NA,CASSPGTDYGYTF,TGTGCCAGCTCACCCGGGACCGACTATGGCTACACCTTC
TRBV14,TRBJ1-3,NA,NA,CASSQAGPSSGNTIYF,TGTGCCAGCAGCCAAGCAGGACCGAGCTCTGGAAACACCATATATTTT
TRBV20-1,TRBJ2-2,medium-sized,TRBD1,CSARGQGALTGELFF,TGCAGTGCCAGGGGACAGGGGGCACTCACCGGGGAGCTGTTTTTT
TRBV9,TRBJ2-3,NA,NA,CASSAKVQASLGDTQYF,TGTGCCAGCAGCGCCAAGGTCCAGGCGTCCTTGGGGGATACGCAGTATTTT
TRBV29-1,TRBJ2-1,NA,TRBD2,CSVTSGAYNEQFF,TGCAGCGTAACTAGCGGGGCCTACAATGAGCAGTTCTTC
TRBV25-1,TRBJ2-7,NA,TRBD1,CASRPTARGQIEQYF,TGTGCCAGCAGACCCACGGCAAGGGGGCAGATAGAGCAGTACTTC
TRBV5-1,TRBJ2-5,medium-sized,NA,CASSEAMETQYF,TGCGCCAGCAGCGAAGCGATGGAGACCCAGTACTTC
TRBV7-2,TRBJ1-3,NA,TRBD1,CASRRTPGGSNTIYF,TGTGCCAGCAGACGCACCCCAGGGGGGTCAAACACCATATATTTT
TRBV29-1,TRBJ1-2,NA,NA,CSVDLTEFEGYTF,TGCAGCGTTGATCTGACAGAATTCGAAGGCTACACCTTC
TRBV5-1,TRBJ2-1,NA,TRBD1,CASSADRSSYNEQFF,TGCGCCAGCAGTGCGGACAGGAGCTCCTACAATGAGCAGTTCTTC
TRBV5-8,TRBJ1-5,few,TRBD1,CASSPGTGVTRVGNQPQHF,TGTGCCAGCAGCCCCGGGACAGGGGTAACTCGGGTCGGCAATCAGCCCCAGCATTTT
TRBV2,TRBJ1-6,NA,NA,CASSEIRGAYNSPLHF,TGTGCCAGCAGTGAAATCCGGGGAGCCTATAATTCACCCCTCCACTTT
TRBV2,TRBJ1-6,large,TRBD1,CASRLGTENWSLHF,TGTGCCAGCAGACTCGGGACAGAGAATTGGTCCCTCCACTTT
TRBV10-3,TRBJ2-6,NA,NA,CAISELGGAGANVLTF,TGTGCCATCAGTGAGCTAGGGGGGGCTGGGGCCAACGTCCTGACTTTC
TRBV30,TRBJ1-5,few,NA,CAWSRSEGLLMHF,TGTGCCTGGAGTCGTTCGGAAGGACTGCTAATGCATTTT
TRBV10-3,TRBJ2-3,few,NA,CAISESEAIDTQYF,TGTGCCATCAGTGAGTCGGAGGCAATAGATACGCAGTATTTT
TRBV7-9,TRBJ2-7,NA,TRBD2,CASSLSGGLEQYF,TGTGCCAGCAGCTTAAGCGGGGGGCTCGAGCAGTACTTC
TRBV12-3/TRBV12-4,TRBJ1-1,few,TRBD1,CASRGTGATEAFF,TGTGCCAGCAGAGGGACAGGGGCCACTGAAGCTTTCTTT
TRBV2,TRBJ2-5,NA,NA,CASSVVGGGGETQYF,TGTGCCAGCAGTGTAGTAGGGGGTGGTGGGGAGACCCAGTACTTC
TRBV30,TRBJ1-2,few,NA,CAWSRYWEASYGYTF,TGTGCCTGGAGTAGGTATTGGGAGGCAAGCTATGGCTACACCTTC
TRBV11-1,TRBJ2-7,NA,TRBD1,CASSSRGQGEDYEQYF,TGTGCCAGCAGCTCGAGGGGACAGGGGGAGGACTACGAGCAGTACTTC
TRBV12-3/TRBV12-4,TRBJ2-3,NA,NA,CASRGSGTQYF,TGTGCCAGCCGTGGTAGCGGCACGCAGTATTTT
TRBV12-3/TRBV12-4,TRBJ2-1,NA,NA,CASSSQVLDNEQFF,TGTGCCAGCAGTTCACAGGTACTGGACAATGAGCAGTTCTTC
TRBV12-3/TRBV12-4,TRBJ1-5,NA,NA,CASSLKGERPQHF,TGTGCCAGCAGTTTAAAGGGGGAGAGGCCCCAGCATTTT
TRBV10-3,TRBJ2-7,few,NA,CAISAGFEQYF,TGTGCCATCAGTGCGGGGTTCGAGCAGTACTTC
TRBV6-1,TRBJ1-6,medium-sized,NA,CASSESYNSPLHF,TGTGCCAGCAGCGAGTCTTATAATTCACCCCTCCACTTT
TRBV7-9,TRBJ1-1,few,NA,CASSLEVNTEAFF,TGTGCCAGCAGCTTAGAAGTTAACACTGAAGCTTTCTTT
TRBV6-1,TRBJ2-7,medium-sized,TRBD1,CASRSTGGEQYF,TGTGCCAGCAGATCCACAGGGGGCGAGCAGTACTTC
TRBV15,TRBJ2-1,NA,TRBD2,CATSALASNRNEQFF,TGTGCCACCAGCGCACTAGCGAGTAATCGGAATGAGCAGTTCTTC
TRBV5-5,TRBJ1-2,once,NA,CASSLLPGQSTSNYGYTF,TGTGCCAGCAGCTTACTACCAGGACAGAGCACTTCTAACTATGGCTACACCTTC
TRBV12-3/TRBV12-4,TRBJ1-1,few,NA,CASTPGSPTEAFF,TGTGCCAGCACGCCCGGGAGTCCCACTGAAGCTTTCTTT
TRBV20-1,TRBJ1-5,few,NA,CSAGPRAGFNQPQHF,TGCAGTGCTGGCCCGCGGGCCGGTTTCAATCAGCCCCAGCATTTT
TRBV12-5,TRBJ1-6,few,TRBD1,CASGLVIGDRENSPLHF,TGTGCTAGTGGTTTGGTAATTGGGGACAGGGAAAATTCACCCCTCCACTTT
TRBV28,TRBJ2-7,once,NA,CAGSPDSGEQYF,TGTGCCGGCAGTCCAGACAGCGGCGAGCAGTACTTC
TRBV30,TRBJ2-5,large,NA,CAWSEAGQEETQYF,TGTGCCTGGAGTGAGGCGGGGCAGGAAGAGACCCAGTACTTC
TRBV25-1,TRBJ2-7,NA,NA,CASREGGRFEQYF,TGTGCCAGCCGCGAGGGGGGGCGATTCGAGCAGTACTTC
TRBV20-1,TRBJ1-1,few,TRBD1,CSALGQAAEAFF,TGCAGTGCTCTCGGACAGGCAGCTGAAGCTTTCTTT
TRBV5-1,TRBJ1-2,few,NA,CASSPGSRADGYTF,TGCGCCAGCAGCCCCGGGAGCCGCGCCGATGGCTACACCTTC
TRBV5-4,TRBJ1-1,NA,NA,CASSLFLEGTEAFF,TGTGCCAGCAGCTTGTTTCTCGAGGGCACTGAAGCTTTCTTT